The sequence of this T cell receptor (beta chain) was determined in a study of T-cell reconstitution after alpha-beta-depleted transplantation in children. This clonotype was detected only a few times. The CDR3 totals 12 residues. V was pared by 0 bases and J by 4 bases, with 3 bases between. The TCRbeta library was prepared with unique molecular identifiers. TCRdb processed the PCR reads anew with MiXCR; each CDR3 protein has one entry. In the table there are about 870,000 distinct CDR3 sequences, about 16% of which are singletons. This chain uses TRBV12-3 or TRBV12-4 with TRBJ1-1; D remains unclear. This TCR came from a male patient younger than 18 who had a stem cell transplant for acute lymphoblastic leukemia, so the T cells may come from the graft donor. The sample consisted of PBMCs, mostly from graft donor cells, taken 360 days after TCRalphabeta/CD19-depleted stem cell transplant. The CDR3 coding sequence is TGTGCCAGCAGTTTAGCCGCCACTGAAGCTTTCTTT. This codes for CASSLAATEAFF.